Listed below are T cell receptor beta chains from one sample, sequenced in a study of CD8 T cells in Susac syndrome. TCRdb re-called the immunoSEQ multiplex PCR reads through MiXCR, storing one row per CDR3 protein. The sample includes about 130,000 distinct CDR3 sequences, approximately 94% of them seen just once. The specimen was CD4+ T cells from PBMCs. The source of these receptors is a human donor with multiple sclerosis. Both conserved end residues are part of each CDR3. A D gene is named only where the DNA matches it firmly. A row's size may be missing; if present it is once, few, many or a size class.

clone_size j_call cdr3_length v_call d_call cdr3_nt cdr3_aa
once TRBJ2-7 18 TRBV4-1 TRBD1 TGCGCCAGCAGCCACTCCCTTCTGCGGACAGGGGTAAATTACGAGCAGTACTTC CASSHSLLRTGVNYEQYF
- TRBJ2-5 14 TRBV29-1 - TGCAGCGTTGATGGGGGAGTAGCAGGAGAGACCCAGTACTTC CSVDGGVAGETQYF
- TRBJ2-7 18 TRBV6-5 TRBD1 TGTGCCAGCAGTCTACATTTGTTTGGACAGGGGGTAAGAAACGAGCAGTACTTC CASSLHLFGQGVRNEQYF
- TRBJ2-3 15 TRBV20-1 TRBD2 TGCAGTGCTAGAGTTGGGACTAGCGGGAGGGCCACGCAGTATTTT CSARVGTSGRATQYF
- TRBJ1-2 14 TRBV5-1 TRBD1 TGCGCCAGCAGCTCCACAGGGGGACTGTATGGCTACACCTTC CASSSTGGLYGYTF
- TRBJ2-1 14 TRBV4-2 - TGTGCCAGCAGCCAAGGTAGTAGCTGGGATGAGCAGTTCTTC CASSQGSSWDEQFF
- TRBJ2-3 16 TRBV20-1 TRBD2 TGCAGTGCCCGTGACCAACTAGCGGACTTCACAGATACGCAGTATTTT CSARDQLADFTDTQYF
- TRBJ1-2 15 TRBV29-1 TRBD1 TGCAGCGTTGAAGCCTGGGACAGGGGACCAAATAAGAACGGCTTC CSVEAWDRGPNKNGF
- TRBJ1-1 13 TRBV27 - TGTGCCAGCAGTTTTTACATGGGCACTGAAGCTTTCTTT CASSFYMGTEAFF
- TRBJ2-2 18 TRBV13 TRBD1 TGTGCCAGCAGCGTCGAGGGGGCTGCTTGGGCGAACACCGGGGAGCTGTTTTTT CASSVEGAAWANTGELFF
few TRBJ1-2 11 TRBV18 - TGTGCCAGCTCACCGTTGTATGGCTACACCTTC CASSPLYGYTF
- TRBJ2-2 16 TRBV2 - TGTGCCAGCAGTGAAGAGACAGCCGGGGGCACCGGGGAGCTGTTTTTT CASSEETAGGTGELFF
- TRBJ2-7 13 TRBV7-2 - TGTGCCAGCAGCTTGGAACAGAGGAGGGAGCAGTACTTC CASSLEQRREQYF
- TRBJ2-3 16 TRBV18 - TGTGCCAGCTCACCAGTGAGAGACAGAGGCACAGATACGCAGTATTTT CASSPVRDRGTDTQYF
- TRBJ2-6 12 TRBV30 - TGTGCCTGGAGCCGGGGGACCAACGTCCTGACTTTC CAWSRGTNVLTF
- TRBJ1-6 13 TRBV7-2 - TGTGCCAGCAGCTCGCGGGGGGGGTCACCCCTCCACTTT CASSSRGGSPLHF
once TRBJ2-6 15 TRBV5-1 - TGCGCCAGCAGCTTGATGAGGGTTGGGGCCAACGTCCTGACTTTC CASSLMRVGANVLTF
- TRBJ2-2 17 TRBV6-5 TRBD1 TGTGCCAGCAGTTACAACAGGGGAAGAACGAACACCGGGGAGCTGTTTTTT CASSYNRGRTNTGELFF
- TRBJ2-7 14 TRBV25-1 - TGTGCCAGCAGTGAATCCCGATGGCAGGGCGAGCAGTACTTC CASSESRWQGEQYF
- TRBJ2-7 16 TRBV7-2 - TGTGCCAGCAGCTGGGATATAGGGACCCACAGGAGCGAGCAGTACTTC CASSWDIGTHRSEQYF
- TRBJ2-2 16 TRBV5-1 - TGCGCCAGCAGCCCGACAGTGATCGGGGACACCGGGGAGCTGTTTTTT CASSPTVIGDTGELFF
- TRBJ2-5 10 TRBV29-1 - TGCAGCGTTAAATCCCAGGGCCAGTACTTC CSVKSQGQYF
- TRBJ2-7 15 TRBV19 - TGTGCCAGTAGCAAAGGGGACCCTCTAATCTACGAGCAGTACTTC CASSKGDPLIYEQYF
- TRBJ2-5 11 TRBV7-2 - TGTGCCGGGGAGGAGCAAGAGACCCAGTACTTC CAGEEQETQYF
- TRBJ1-5 12 TRBV12-3/TRBV12-4 - TGTGCCAGCAGTTTTCTGGAGCAGCCCCAGCATTTT CASSFLEQPQHF
- TRBJ1-1 18 TRBV13 - TGTGCCAGCAGCTTACGATCCCTTCTTTTGGCGATGAACACTGAAGCTTTCTTT CASSLRSLLLAMNTEAFF
- TRBJ1-4 14 TRBV9 - TGTGCCAGCAGCGTAGGACGGATTAATGAAAAACTGTTTTTT CASSVGRINEKLFF
- TRBJ1-1 13 TRBV3-1 - TGTGCCAGCAGCCATGCGGTGAACACTGAAGCTTTCTTT CASSHAVNTEAFF
once TRBJ2-5 13 TRBV18 - TGTGCCAGCTCCCAGGGACACCAAGAGACCCAGTACTTC CASSQGHQETQYF
- TRBJ2-6 15 TRBV9 - TGTGCCAGCAGCGTGGGGCGGTACGGGGCCAACGTCCTGACTTTC CASSVGRYGANVLTF
- TRBJ1-4 13 TRBV5-1 - TGCGCCAGCAGGACAGCTCCGAATGAAAAACTGTTTTTT CASRTAPNEKLFF
- TRBJ1-5 15 TRBV18 - TGTGCCAGCTCACCACCGGGGAGCAGCAATCAGCCCCAGCATTTT CASSPPGSSNQPQHF
- TRBJ2-1 12 TRBV20-1 - TGCAGTGCTAGAGATGTCGAGGGTGAGCAGTTCTTC CSARDVEGEQFF
- TRBJ2-7 11 TRBV7-9 - TGTGCCAGCAGCCAAGTAGACGAGCAGTACTTC CASSQVDEQYF
- TRBJ1-4 15 TRBV25-1 - TGTGCCAGCAGTGAACTCGGCAGCCAAAGAGGGGAACTGTTTTTT CASSELGSQRGELFF
- TRBJ1-1 11 TRBV29-1 TRBD1 TGCAGCGTAGACAGGGAGCCTGAAGCTTTCTTT CSVDREPEAFF
- TRBJ1-2 14 TRBV9 - TGTGCCAGCAGCGTAGCGCGGGGTGTCTATGGCTACACCTTC CASSVARGVYGYTF
- TRBJ2-3 13 TRBV19 - TGTGCCAGTAGTAAGGAGAGGACAGATACGCAGTATTTT CASSKERTDTQYF
- TRBJ2-7 15 TRBV12-3/TRBV12-4 TRBD2 TGTGCCAGCAGTCTTAGGACTAGCGGGAGGAACGAGCAGTACTTC CASSLRTSGRNEQYF
- TRBJ2-7 14 TRBV6-5 - TGTGCCAGCAGCCGCCGGGAGAGTTCCCACGAGCAGTACTTC CASSRRESSHEQYF
- TRBJ1-3 15 TRBV5-8 - TGTGCCAGCAGCTTGGTAGGGCGCTCTGGAAACACCATATATTTT CASSLVGRSGNTIYF
- TRBJ1-2 14 TRBV24-1 - TGTGCCACCAGTGACCGGCAGGGGAACTATGGCTACACCTTC CATSDRQGNYGYTF
- TRBJ1-1 14 TRBV5-4 - TGTGCCAGCAGCCAGATGGGCCAGAACACTGAAGCTTTCTTT CASSQMGQNTEAFF
- TRBJ1-1 12 TRBV20-1 TRBD1 TGCAGTGCTAGTGACAGGGCCCTGGAAGCTTTCTTT CSASDRALEAFF
- TRBJ1-2 14 TRBV6-5 TRBD1 TGTGCCAGCAAACCGGGACAGATAGACTATGGCTACACCTTC CASKPGQIDYGYTF
- TRBJ2-3 14 TRBV11-3 - TGTGCCAGCAGCTTGGGAAGCCGCACAGATACGCAGTATTTT CASSLGSRTDTQYF
- TRBJ1-5 15 TRBV19 - TGTGCCAGTAGTATAGGGGGACTTTCAAATCAGCCCCAGCATTTT CASSIGGLSNQPQHF
- TRBJ2-2 15 TRBV27 TRBD2 TGTGCCAGCAGTTCTTTAGCGGGGACCACCGGGGAGCTGTTTTTT CASSSLAGTTGELFF
- TRBJ2-4 13 TRBV30 TRBD2 TGTGCCTGGGGGACTAGCGGGAGGGGCATTCAGTACTTC CAWGTSGRGIQYF
- TRBJ1-5 13 TRBV2 TRBD1 TGTGCCAGCAATGGCGAGGGGGCCTTGCCCCAGCATTTT CASNGEGALPQHF
- TRBJ2-2 14 TRBV5-1 - TGCGCCAGCAGCTTCGGGTTGAACACCGGGGAGCTGTTTTTT CASSFGLNTGELFF
- TRBJ2-1 12 TRBV3-1 - TGTGCCAGCGTAGCCGAGGACAATGAGCAGTTCTTC CASVAEDNEQFF
- TRBJ1-2 14 TRBV2 TRBD1 TGTGCCAGCAGTTCCGGACAGGGGAACTATGGCTACACCTTC CASSSGQGNYGYTF
- TRBJ2-7 14 TRBV5-1 TRBD2 TGCGCCAGCAGCCACAGCGGGAGCTCCTACGAGCAGTACTTC CASSHSGSSYEQYF
- TRBJ1-1 14 TRBV6-5 - TGTGCCAGCAGTAAGACCGGGGCCTCCAGAAGAGCTTTCTTT CASSKTGASRRAFF
- TRBJ1-2 14 TRBV5-4 TRBD1 TGTGCCAGCAGCGTCGGGACAGCCAACTATGGCTACACCTTC CASSVGTANYGYTF
- TRBJ1-2 13 TRBV7-2 TRBD1 TGTGCCAGCAGTCGACAGGGTACCGATGGCTACACCTTC CASSRQGTDGYTF
- TRBJ1-4 14 TRBV9 TRBD1 TGTGCCAGCAGCGCCCCGGGACAGGGTGAAAAACTGTTTTTT CASSAPGQGEKLFF